The next 9 T cell receptor beta chains were all read from a single sample in a study of cytomegalovirus exposure and HLA in healthy donors. In the PCR, 60 Vbeta and 13 Jbeta primers were used. TCRdb keeps only in-frame clones here, not all; method: immunoSEQ multiplex PCR. The sample yields about 180,000 clones, 75% to 85% seen once. Sequencing input: PBMCs. The receptors derive from a man aged 25 to 40 in good health and CMV-seropositive.

The chain couples TRBV19 to TRBJ2-7; 10 bases are a match to TRBD2. Germline assignment: CDR1 LNHDA and CDR2 SQIVND (reference sequence). V dropped 7 bases and J dropped 5; count of bases not matched to a gene: 5. The CDR3 is 13 residues long. The CDR3 nucleotides read TGTGCCAGTAACAGCGGGGGGGCCCACGAGCAGTACTTC. Protein: CASNSGGAHEQYF.

This clone has just one count. Additional DNA sequences in this sample encode the identical CDR3. The chain has TRBV9 and TRBJ2-7; TRBD2 aligns across 10 bases. Germline CDR1 SGDLS, CDR2 YYNGEE. Trimming removed 0 bases from V and 2 bases from J; junction bases left unmatched: 2. The CDR3 has 15 residues. CDR3 protein: CASSVGAGGPYEQYF. CDR3 sequence (DNA): TGTGCCAGCAGCGTAGGAGCGGGGGGGCCCTACGAGCAGTACTTC.

The rearrangement joins TRBV6-1 to TRBJ2-1; TRBD2 might be the D (5 bases). Looked up from germline, CDR1 is MNHNS and CDR2 is SASEGT. This CDR3 has 15 residues. The V end lost 2 bases, the J end lost 8 bases, and 16 bases lay between the germline ends. The CDR3 sequence is CASSELRPAGDEQFF. CDR3 nucleotides: TGTGCCAGCAGTGAATTACGGCCCGCCGGGGATGAGCAGTTCTTC.

The rearrangement uses TRBV9 and TRBJ1-1; a possible D gene is TRBD1 (6 bases). The CDR3 loop spans 16 amino acids. The germline gives CDR1 SGDLS, CDR2 YYNGEE. The V and J ends lost 0 bases and 0 bases respectively, with 12 bases between them. The CDR3 DNA sequence: TGTGCCAGCAGCGTAGGGCTGGGACAATTGAACACTGAAGCTTTCTTT. It encodes CASSVGLGQLNTEAFF.

Turning to this clone: The junction does not match germline at one end; this may be a read error. The chain is built from TRBV7-9 and TRBJ2-6, with D tentatively TRBD1 (6 bases). Germline CDR1 is SEHNR and CDR2 is FQNEAQ (reference sequence). This CDR3 region has 17 residues. DNA of the CDR3: TGTTCCAGCAGCACCCGACAGGCAGACTCTGGGGCCAACGTCCTGACTTTC. Translating gives CSSSTRQADSGANVLTF.

The chain combines TRBV19 with TRBJ1-1; possible D gene TRBD1, 5 bases. Germline V gene sequence: CDR1 LNHDA, CDR2 SQIVND (reference sequence). CDR3 size: 11 residues. The ends were cut back, 7 bases at V and 8 bases at J, with 11 bases in the middle. CDR3 nucleotides: TGTGCCAGTATGACAGTGGGAGAAGCTTTCTTT. It encodes CASMTVGEAFF.

This clone was found a few times. The gene calls are TRBV6-1 and TRBJ2-5; the D gene is possibly TRBD1 (6 bases). The CDR3 runs to 15 residues. CDR1 and CDR2 from the germline V gene are MNHNS and SASEGT. The V end lost 0 bases, the J end lost 2 bases, and 10 bases lay between the germline ends. CDR3 in amino acids: CASSEAQGGQETQYF. DNA of the CDR3: TGTGCCAGCAGTGAAGCGCAAGGGGGACAAGAGACCCAGTACTTC.

The V gene is TRBV1, the J gene TRBJ1-1; TRBD1 was called by the table and not checked on the DNA. TRBV1 is designated a pseudogene. The CDR3 is 18 residues long. The CDR3 region has the DNA TGCACCAGCAGTCAAAGGGCCAGGGGACCCTATAGGAACACTGAAGCTTTCTTT. Amino acids: CTSSQRARGPYRNTEAFF.

This chain links TRBV5-6 with TRBJ1-3; 9 bases map to TRBD1. Per the germline V gene, CDR1 is SGHDT and CDR2 is YYEEEE. The CDR3 has 17 residues. V lost 0 bases to trimming and J lost 0 bases; unmatched junction nucleotides: 4. This CDR3 is CASSLVGDRVSGNTIYF. CDR3 nucleotides: TGTGCCAGCAGCTTGGTTGGGGACAGGGTCTCTGGAAACACCATATATTTT.